The 27 T cell receptor beta chains presented below share a single source sample, sequenced in a study of CXCR3-negative and CXCR3-positive naive CD8 T cells. All TRB cDNA libraries came from 5' RACE performed with UMI labels. TCRdb re-called the 5' RACE reads; one entry per CDR3 protein, DNA not given. This table lists about 130,000 distinct CDR3 sequences. Material for sequencing was naive CXCR3- CD8+ T cells from blood. Subset reported: CD45RO-CCR7+CD27+CD95- naive CD8+ T cells lacking CXCR3 (TNR3-). Receptors originate from a human donor in good health. Some clones in this sample may be carry-over from other donors' samples.

The CDR3 sequence is CATSGYGPAGAKNIQYF. The chain links TRBV15 to TRBJ2-4; TCRdb's D call of TRBD2 is untestable without DNA. The CDR3 contains 17 residues. CDR1 is LNHNV and CDR2 is YYDKDF in the germline V gene (reference sequence).

The CDR3 sequence: CSVDSDTYEQYF. The rearrangement joins TRBV29-1 to TRBJ2-7; TCRdb outputs TRBD1, but without DNA this stays unchecked. Germline V lookup: CDR1 SQVTM, CDR2 ANQGSEA. CDR3 length: 12 amino acids.

The rearrangement links TRBV20-1 to TRBJ2-7; the TCRdb call, TRBD1, lacks DNA for checking. This CDR3 contains 15 residues. Germline values: CDR1 DFQATT, CDR2 SNEGSKA (reference sequence). The CDR3 sequence: CSARDGGHDSYEQYF.

The chain couples TRBV20-1 to TRBJ2-7; as DNA is missing, the TRBD2 call by TCRdb cannot be tested. The CDR3 totals 12 residues. From germline, CDR1 is DFQATT and CDR2 SNEGSKA (reference sequence). The CDR3 sequence is CSARGTSYEQYF.

CDR3 loop: CSATRPILHGGQNEQYF. The chain combines TRBV20-1 with TRBJ2-7; the D gene TCRdb calls, TRBD1, cannot be checked with no DNA. The CDR3 length is 17 residues. Germline values: CDR1 DFQATT, CDR2 SNEGSKA (reference sequence).

This chain links TRBV29-1 with TRBJ2-2; there is no DNA to check the TCRdb D call of TRBD1. The CDR3 totals 14 residues. Germline V gene data show CDR1 as SQVTM and CDR2 as ANQGSEA. This CDR3 is CSVRWTDNTGELFF.

The rearrangement joins TRBV27 to TRBJ2-1. This CDR3 has 11 residues. CDR1 MNHEY and CDR2 SMNVEV come from the germline V gene (reference sequence). The chain's CDR3 is CASRDYNEQFF.

The rearrangement links TRBV28 to TRBJ2-7; there is no DNA to check the TCRdb D call of TRBD2. This CDR3 is built from 13 residues. Germline CDR1 reads MDHEN; CDR2 reads SYDVKM. This CDR3 reads CASLAGSAYEQYF.

The chain has TRBV28 and TRBJ1-4. Per the germline V gene, CDR1 is MDHEN and CDR2 is SYDVKM. This CDR3 spans 18 amino acids. CDR3 protein: CASSLPSGVYATNEKLFF.

The V and J genes are TRBV28 and TRBJ2-1; the TCRdb D gene call, TRBD2, has no DNA to confirm it. Per germline, CDR1 MDHEN and CDR2 SYDVKM. This CDR3 is 14 amino acids long. This CDR3 reads CASRGPGLGNEQFF.

The chain is built from TRBV28 and TRBJ1-3; the TRBD1 assignment by TCRdb is unverifiable without DNA. CDR1 and CDR2 (germline): MDHEN, SYDVKM. The CDR3 extends over 18 amino acids. Here the CDR3 reads CASSPRDTILNSGNTIYF.

This chain links TRBV4-1 with TRBJ2-7; TCRdb picks TRBD1, but there is no DNA to check that call. Germline assignment: CDR1 MGHRA and CDR2 YSYEKL. The CDR3 contains 15 residues. The CDR3 reads CASSQDLPGKYEQYF.

The chain links TRBV9 to TRBJ2-7; the TRBD1 assignment by TCRdb is unverifiable without DNA. The CDR3 sequence is 14 residues long. Germline V gene lookup returns CDR1 SGDLS and CDR2 YYNGEE. The CDR3: CASSVGPGAYEQYF.

This chain joins TRBV28 and TRBJ2-3; TCRdb calls TRBD2, which cannot be checked without DNA. Germline V gene lookup returns CDR1 MDHEN and CDR2 SYDVKM. CDR3 length equals 17 residues. CDR3 sequence reads: CASSLSLAGVGIDTQYF. The full variable domain, with the rest looked up from reference TRBV28 and TRBJ2-3, is DVKVTQSSRYLVKRTGEKVFLECVQDMDHENMFWYRQDPGLGLRLIYFSYDVKMKEKGDIPEGYSVSREKKERFSLILESASTNQTSMYLCASSLSLAGVGIDTQYFGPGTRLTVL.

The chain carries TRBV27 and TRBJ2-1; as DNA is missing, the TRBD1 call by TCRdb cannot be tested. CDR3 size: 15 residues. The germline gives CDR1 MNHEY, CDR2 SMNVEV (reference sequence). CDR3: CASSIRGPNGHEQFF.

The chain uses TRBV7-6 and TRBJ2-1; TCRdb picks TRBD1, but there is no DNA to check that call. The CDR3 consists of 12 residues. Germline V CDR1 and CDR2: SGHVS, FNYEAQ. The CDR3 loop reads CASSRTGDEQFF. Looking up the rest from reference TRBV7-6 and TRBJ2-1 gives the full variable domain: GAGVSQSPRYKVTKRGQDVALRCDPISGHVSLYWYRQALGQGPEFLTYFNYEAQQDKSGLPNDRFSAERPEGSISTLTIQRTEQRDSAMYRCASSRTGDEQFFGPGTRLTVL.

J is TRBJ1-5 and V is TRBV28. The CDR3 spans 15 residues. CDR1 and CDR2 (germline): MDHEN, SYDVKM. The CDR3 sequence is CASSHNSIVNQPQHF.

The chain is built from TRBV12-3 or TRBV12-4 and TRBJ2-1. This CDR3 is built from 14 residues. CDR3 sequence reads: CASTSSIRYNEQFF.

J is TRBJ2-3 and V is TRBV12-3 or TRBV12-4. This CDR3 has 11 amino acids. The CDR3 loop is CATRLSDTQYF.

CDR3 sequence: CSAVLVLEQYF. J is TRBJ2-7 and V is TRBV20-1; the D gene TCRdb calls, TRBD2, cannot be checked with no DNA. This CDR3 has 11 amino acids. Germline-derived CDR1 and CDR2 are DFQATT and SNEGSKA (reference sequence).

V and J are TRBV20-1 and TRBJ2-7; TCRdb selects TRBD1, and the lack of DNA leaves this call unchecked. The CDR3 runs to 15 residues. Germline V gene data show CDR1 as DFQATT and CDR2 as SNEGSKA (reference sequence). The CDR3 region is CSARPRTGKQSEQYF.

This sequence joins TRBV5-1 and TRBJ1-1. The CDR3 consists of 13 residues. Germline CDR1 reads SGHRS; CDR2 reads YFSETQ. The CDR3 sequence is CASAEEENTEAFF.

V is TRBV7-9 and J is TRBJ1-1; the D call from TCRdb, TRBD1, cannot be confirmed without DNA. The germline V gene encodes CDR1 SEHNR and CDR2 FQNEAQ (reference sequence). The CDR3 length is 15 residues. Here the CDR3 reads CASSSRTALNTEAFF.

This chain connects TRBV5-1 to TRBJ1-2; TCRdb outputs TRBD1, but without DNA this stays unchecked. The CDR3 loop spans 14 amino acids. Germline V gene data show CDR1 as SGHRS and CDR2 as YFSETQ. The chain's CDR3 is CASSLVEGRGGYTF.

The chain joins TRBV4-1 to TRBJ1-2; TCRdb designates TRBD1, a call that cannot be tested without DNA. The germline gives CDR1 MGHRA, CDR2 YSYEKL. CDR3 length: 16 residues. The CDR3 loop is CASSQAGTGSNYGYTF.

The chain employs TRBV2 and TRBJ2-2; TCRdb selects TRBD2, and the lack of DNA leaves this call unchecked. The CDR3 sequence is 16 residues long. Germline loops: CDR1 SNHLY, CDR2 FYNNEI. The CDR3 spells CASEREGGPNTGELFF.

The chain uses TRBV4-2 and TRBJ1-3. This CDR3 contains 16 residues. The germline V gene encodes CDR1 LGHNA and CDR2 YNFKEQ. The CDR3 loop reads CASSQDQPDSGNTIYF.